This T cell receptor (beta chain) was recovered during a study of memory CD4+ T cells and cytomegalovirus serostatus. Turning to the study itself: This sample comes from healthy Belgian adults, eight to ten CMV seropositive, about 23 seronegative. General observations from the study: The CMV-associated TCR signature appears largely within the CD4+ memory repertoire. CD4+ memory repertoires contained about two fifths of the 164 reported CMV TCRbeta sequences.

Single viable CD3+CD4+CD8-CD45RO+ cells were sorted as the memory CD4+ T cells. CD4+ T cells were isolated by positive magnetic selection. Note on this clone: Its antigen remains unidentified.

CDR1 SEHNR and CDR2 FQNEAQ come from the germline V gene (reference sequence). This CDR3 comprises 17 residues. J gave up 1 base and V 5 bases, and 10 bases lay outside the gene matches. Libraries were prepared by immunoSEQ multiplex PCR; TCRdb keeps only in-frame clonotypes and omits some of them. Of 40,000 to 55,000 clones in the sample, around 80% were seen once. The origin of this receptor is an adult in good health and CMV-seropositive. Sequencing was performed on memory CD4+ T cells from blood. The chain uses TRBV7-9 and TRBJ1-3; 8 bases are shared with TRBD1. CDR3 protein: CASSRDRNYGSGNTIYF. The DNA of the CDR3 is TGTGCCAGCAGCCGGGACAGGAATTACGGATCTGGAAACACCATATATTTT.